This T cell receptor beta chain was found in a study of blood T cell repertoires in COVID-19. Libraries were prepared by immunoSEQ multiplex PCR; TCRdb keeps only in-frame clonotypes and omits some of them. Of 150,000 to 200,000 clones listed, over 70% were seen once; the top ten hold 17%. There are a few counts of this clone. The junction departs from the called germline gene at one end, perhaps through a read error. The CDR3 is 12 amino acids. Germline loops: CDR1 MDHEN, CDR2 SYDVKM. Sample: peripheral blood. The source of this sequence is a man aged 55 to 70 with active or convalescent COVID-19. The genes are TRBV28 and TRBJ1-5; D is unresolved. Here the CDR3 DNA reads TGTGCCAGCAGTCAGAACAATCGGCCCCAGCATTTT. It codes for CASSQNNRPQHF.